This T cell receptor beta chain was observed in a study of response to subunit inactivated influenza vaccine (dated by TCRdb to the late 2010s). Some background on the complete study: The study used deep quantitative T cell receptor repertoire profiling to track responses to a trivalent subunit inactivated influenza vaccine.

This clonotype was seen many times. Its antigen has not been determined. No qualities accompany the bases; no much larger clone lies one base away. Library preparation was by RT-PCR. TCRdb names Illumina HiSeq 2500 as the instrument used. TCRdb reran the public reads through fastp at Q25 and MiXCR, keeping productive beta chains. Each CDR3 protein gets just one entry, which takes the most common genes and DNA from the rows behind it. The sample has 600,000 to 700,000 distinct CDR3 sequences on record, about 15% of them singletons. Clones ranked in the top ten supply approximately 7.6% of the sample. The CDR3, cysteine through phenylalanine, is 15 amino acids long. Only the CDR3 region is kept as DNA, spanning 45 bases read in frame from base 1. CDR1 and CDR2, looked up from the germline V gene (reference sequence), are LGHDT and YNNKEL. Trimming takes 7 bases off V and 4 bases off J; junction bases not matched to a gene: 10.

What the authors observed across the whole study: The authors suggested that each seasonal influenza vaccination may recruit only a limited number of new T cells.

The sequencing used PBMCs from blood, collected less than 15 days before vaccination. The chain couples TRBV3-1 to TRBJ2-3, with TRBD2 matching 8 junction bases. The sequence was collected from a man between 50 and 59 years old who received an inactivated influenza vaccine. Donor details come from another sample of the same person, matched by shared clones. The nucleotides read TGTGCCAGCACCGGAGCGGGAGAAGCGGCAGATACGCAGTATTTT. The translation is CASTGAGEAADTQYF.